What follows are 13 T cell receptor beta chains derived from one specimen sequenced in a study of Ad26.COV2.S vaccination and SARS-CoV-2 variants. This sample's treatment: around 19 received Ad26.COV2.S at low or high dose, single or two shots; 5 received placebo; per-sample allocation not given. On day 63 after the first injection, vaccine and placebo recipients gave samples. Repertoires were generated with immunoSEQ multiplex PCR, while TCRdb's copy carries only in-frame clones and drops some. The sample lists about 440,000 clones; about 90% were seen once. The specimen comprised peripheral blood, sampled in a trial of Ad26.COV2.S vaccine versus placebo. The receptors were sampled from a person between 18 and 60 years old who received the Ad26.COV2.S COVID-19 vaccine or a placebo.

The rearrangement links TRBV15 to TRBJ1-6; D gene unclear. V lost 0 bases to trimming and J lost 5 bases, with 8 bases between them. Germline V gene lookup returns CDR1 LNHNV and CDR2 YYDKDF (reference sequence). The CDR3 runs to 15 residues. The CDR3 bases are TGTGCCACCAGCAGAGAGAGACGCGATAATTCACCCCTCCACTTT. This codes for CATSRERRDNSPLHF.

The CDR3 DNA reads as TGTGCCAGCTCCTCCCACAACAATCAGCCCCAGCATTTT. Amino acids: CASSSHNNQPQHF. The J gene is TRBJ1-5, the V gene TRBV3-1 (or the pseudogene TRBV3-2); no firm D call. Germline V gene lookup returns CDR1 LGHDT and CDR2 YNNKEL (reference sequence). The CDR3 is 13 amino acids. V lost 8 bases and J lost 3, with 11 bases in between.

The gene calls are TRBV6-5 and TRBJ2-7; the D is unclear. The CDR3 extends over 11 amino acids. From germline, CDR1 is MNHEY and CDR2 SVGAGI. Trimming removed 7 bases at V and 3 bases at J, with 7 bases between. The chain's CDR3 is CASKGHYEQYF. DNA for the CDR3: TGTGCCAGCAAGGGCCACTACGAGCAGTACTTC.

V usage is TRBV2 and J usage is TRBJ2-1; 9 bases agree with TRBD2. The CDR3 has 15 amino acids. CDR1 is SNHLY and CDR2 is FYNNEI in the germline V gene. With 3 bases clipped from V and 7 bases from J, the junction kept 7 bases outside the gene matches. CDR3 protein: CASSDRLAGRNEQFF. In nucleotides, the CDR3 is TGTGCCAGCAGTGACAGGCTAGCGGGGCGGAATGAGCAGTTCTTC. Using reference TRBV2 and TRBJ2-1 for the parts outside the CDR3, the full variable domain is EPEVTQTPSHQVTQMGQEVILRCVPISNHLYFYWYRQILGQKVEFLVSFYNNEISEKSEIFDDQFSVERPDGSNFTLKIRSTKLEDSAMYFCASSDRLAGRNEQFFGPGTRLTVL.

The rearrangement links TRBV28 to TRBJ2-1; the match to TRBD2 covers 7 bases. Germline loops: CDR1 MDHEN, CDR2 SYDVKM. This CDR3 contains 11 residues. Losses at the gene ends were 5 bases for V and 10 bases for J; bases not matched to a gene: 2. The CDR3 protein is CASSSGEEQFF. In nucleotides, the CDR3 is TGTGCCAGCAGTAGCGGGGAGGAGCAGTTCTTC.

V and J are TRBV12-3 or TRBV12-4 and TRBJ2-1, with D perhaps matching TRBD1 (6 bases). V was cut by 1 base and J by 10 bases, with 11 bases left in between. There are 13 residues in the CDR3. The CDR3 DNA is TGTGCCAGCAGTTTAGAAGGGGGATTGGAGCAGTTCTTC. Translating it yields CASSLEGGLEQFF.

This chain connects TRBV19 to TRBJ2-7; a possible D gene is TRBD1 (6 bases). The CDR3 is 15 amino acids. In germline, CDR1 is LNHDA, CDR2 SQIVND (reference sequence). V lost 2 bases and J lost 0, with 11 bases in between. CDR3 sequence (DNA): TGTGCCAGTAGTATATCGGACAGCGTCTCCTACGAGCAGTACTTC. Its protein product is CASSISDSVSYEQYF.

As to this clone: Germline is not matched at one junction end, which may reflect a read error. This chain joins TRBV6-5 and TRBJ2-2; unclear D gene. The germline V gene has CDR1 MNHEY and CDR2 SVGAGI. The CDR3 runs 14 residues. Here the CDR3 DNA reads TGTGCCAGCGGCTCGTCAAGGAACCCCGGGGAGCTGTTTTTT. Amino acids: CASGSSRNPGELFF.

The CDR3 here is CASRGDGEGTDTQYF. The CDR3 coding sequence is TGTGCCAGCAGGGGGGACGGAGAGGGGACAGATACGCAGTATTTT. V gene TRBV6-5 combines with J gene TRBJ2-3, with D possibly being TRBD1 or TRBD2 (5 bases each). The germline V gene has CDR1 MNHEY and CDR2 SVGAGI. The CDR3 contains 15 residues. V shed 6 bases and J shed 3 bases, with 16 bases lying between them.

This chain uses TRBV19 with TRBJ2-7; D possibly matches TRBD1 or TRBD2 (6 bases each). Germline CDR1 LNHDA, CDR2 SQIVND (reference sequence). CDR3 length: 15 residues. With 3 bases removed from V and 4 bases from J, the gap between germline ends came to 16 bases. For the CDR3, the DNA is TGTGCCAGTAGTATCGGTGCCACAGGGAGGTACGAGCAGTACTTC. The encoded protein is CASSIGATGRYEQYF.

The gene calls are TRBV9 and TRBJ2-7, with a possible D match to TRBD1 (5 bases). Trimming took 1 base from V and 4 from J, leaving 15 bases between them. This CDR3 has 15 amino acids. Germline loops: CDR1 SGDLS, CDR2 YYNGEE. The CDR3 protein is CASSVNTEPGYEQYF. The CDR3 nucleotides are TGTGCCAGCAGCGTAAACACCGAACCAGGGTACGAGCAGTACTTC.

The chain couples TRBV4-1 to TRBJ1-2; 9 bases line up with TRBD1. The CDR3 is 15 amino acids. In germline, CDR1 is MGHRA, CDR2 YSYEKL. V lost 6 bases to trimming and J lost 8 bases; unmatched junction nucleotides: 13. The CDR3 DNA reads TGCGCCAGCAGACCGCCGGGACAGGGTGTCGGGGGCTACACCTTC. Its protein is CASRPPGQGVGGYTF.

The V and J genes are TRBV6-2 or TRBV6-3 and TRBJ1-1; D is possibly TRBD1 (6 bases). CDR1 MNHEY and CDR2 SVGEGT come from the germline V gene. V was shortened by 5 bases and J by 9 bases, with 19 bases between the two germline ends. The CDR3 has 14 residues. CDR3 nucleotides: TGTGCCAGCAGTCCGGGGGGGCGCCTGGTAAAAGCTTTCTTT. Translation gives CASSPGGRLVKAFF.